The 28 T cell receptor beta chains below were found in one sample sequenced in a study of a mutant IDH1 vaccine in newly diagnosed glioma. The antigens these receptors bind are not known. Only in-frame clones appear in the TCRdb table, and some are missing; sequencing was by immunoSEQ multiplex PCR. The table shows fewer than 45,000 clones, with approximately 86% occurring only once. The time point is: week 47, end of study. All doses held 300 ug of mutant IDH1 20-mer peptide, with topical imiquimod. This specimen was PBMCs, taken from a glioma patient whose treatment included an IDH1 peptide vaccine. The receptors were gathered from a man between 18 and 29 years old with glioma. Some clones in this sample may be carry-over from other donors' samples.

The chain recombines TRBV5-6 with TRBJ2-5; 8 bases match TRBD1. The CDR3 covers 14 residues. Germline V gene lookup returns CDR1 SGHDT and CDR2 YYEEEE. J lost 5 bases, V lost 5 bases, and 8 bases had no gene match. CDR3 loop: CASRRQGARETQYF. The CDR3 nucleotides are TGTGCCAGCAGGCGCCAGGGGGCAAGGGAGACCCAGTACTTC.

V gene TRBV5-1 combines with J gene TRBJ1-2; tentative D call: TRBD1 (6 bases). The CDR3 has 16 amino acids. Germline V gives CDR1 SGHRS, CDR2 YFSETQ. Trimming stripped 4 bases from V and 6 bases from J, with 22 bases between. The CDR3 spells CASSPQARSGAHGYTF. The CDR3 DNA sequence: TGCGCCAGCAGCCCCCAGGCACGATCAGGGGCACATGGCTACACCTTC. The whole variable domain, filled in from reference TRBV5-1 and TRBJ1-2, reads KAGVTQTPRYLIKTRGQQVTLSCSPISGHRSVSWYQQTPGQGLQFLFEYFSETQRNKGNFPGRFSGRQFSNSRSEMNVSTLELGDSALYLCASSPQARSGAHGYTFGSGTRLTVV.

The chain is built from TRBV4-1 and TRBJ1-5, with 8 bases matching TRBD1. The trim removed 4 bases at V and 6 bases at J, leaving 11 bases unmatched. The CDR3 has 16 amino acids. From germline, CDR1 is MGHRA and CDR2 YSYEKL. Here the CDR3 DNA reads TGCGCCAGCAGCCGGGGAGCGGTCAGGGGGCCTCAGCCCCAGCATTTT. Residues: CASSRGAVRGPQPQHF.

The chain recombines TRBV7-3 with TRBJ2-7; the D is unclear. CDR1 is SGHTA and CDR2 is FQGTGA in the germline V gene. The length of the CDR3 is 15 residues. Trimming took off 2 bases at V and 4 bases at J, with 15 bases between the two ends. The CDR3 coding sequence is TGTGCCAGCAGCTTAGACCGCATAATAGGGTACGAGCAGTACTTC. Amino acids: CASSLDRIIGYEQYF. The variable domain in full, completed from reference TRBV7-3 and TRBJ2-7, reads GAGVSQTPSNKVTEKGKYVELRCDPISGHTALYWYRQSLGQGPEFLIYFQGTGAADDSGLPNDRFFAVRPEGSVSTLKIQRTERGDSAVYLCASSLDRIIGYEQYFGPGTRLTVT.

The rearrangement joins TRBV7-2 to TRBJ2-7, with 7 bases identical to TRBD1. V was clipped by 1 base and J by 2 bases; unmatched bases: 5. The germline gives CDR1 SGHTA, CDR2 FQGNSA. The CDR3 spans 15 residues. The CDR3 loop is CASSLGGQPAYEQYF. The DNA for the CDR3 is TGTGCCAGCAGCTTAGGGGGACAGCCAGCCTACGAGCAGTACTTC.

The chain links TRBV27 to TRBJ2-1; 11 positions match TRBD1. The CDR3 sequence is 16 residues long. V shed 4 bases and J 8 bases; nucleotides not matched to a gene: 10. Germline V lookup: CDR1 MNHEY, CDR2 SMNVEV (reference sequence). CDR3 sequence: CASSSGQGANIYEQFF. CDR3 nucleotide sequence: TGTGCCAGCAGTTCAGGACAGGGGGCGAATATCTATGAGCAGTTCTTC.

The chain is built from TRBV11-2 and TRBJ2-2, with D unresolved. Germline CDR1 is SGHAT and CDR2 is FQNNGV. The ends were cut back, 5 bases at V and 3 bases at J, with 13 bases in the middle. There are 15 residues in the CDR3. The CDR3 loop reads CASSTRRVYTGELFF. In DNA, the CDR3 is TGTGCCAGCAGCACCCGACGGGTCTACACCGGGGAGCTGTTTTTT.

This clone was counted a single time. This rearrangement joins TRBV30 to TRBJ1-3; 10 bases match TRBD1. Germline values: CDR1 GTSNPN, CDR2 SVGIG (reference sequence). The CDR3 covers 15 residues. Trimming cost V 6 bases and J 0 bases; bases outside gene matches: 5. CDR3 sequence reads: CACPGQGNSGNTIYF. The DNA of the CDR3 is TGTGCCTGCCCGGGACAGGGGAACTCTGGAAACACCATATATTTT.

This clone occurred a few times. The chain recombines TRBV9 with TRBJ1-1; D remains ambiguous. Germline loops: CDR1 SGDLS, CDR2 YYNGEE. This CDR3 has 13 residues. V lost 4 bases to trimming and J lost 3 bases, with 10 bases between them. This CDR3 is CASSFRIYTEAFF. The DNA of the CDR3 is TGTGCCAGCAGCTTCCGGATCTACACTGAAGCTTTCTTT. Together with reference TRBV9 and TRBJ1-1, the CDR3 gives the full variable domain: DSGVTQTPKHLITATGQRVTLRCSPRSGDLSVYWYQQSLDQGLQFLIQYYNGEERAKGNILERFSAQQFPDLHSELNLSSLELGDSALYFCASSFRIYTEAFFGQGTRLTVV.

The chain links TRBV6-5 to TRBJ1-1; no clear D. Per the germline V gene, CDR1 is MNHEY and CDR2 is SVGAGI. V shed 0 bases and J shed 5 bases, with 7 bases lying between them. The CDR3 totals 13 residues. The CDR3 loop reads CASSYSSDTEAFF. CDR3 nucleotides: TGTGCCAGCAGTTACTCGTCCGATACTGAAGCTTTCTTT.

The rearrangement links TRBV5-6 to TRBJ2-1, with TRBD1 matching over 7 bases. The V and J ends lost 2 bases and 10 bases, in that order; junction bases with no gene match: 12. The CDR3 has 15 amino acids. Looked up from germline, CDR1 is SGHDT and CDR2 is YYEEEE. Here the CDR3 reads CASSLMTGSSWEQFF. CDR3 nucleotide sequence: TGTGCCAGCAGCTTAATGACAGGGTCATCGTGGGAGCAGTTCTTC.

This clone is a singleton in its sample. The chain uses TRBV18 and TRBJ1-4, with 11 bases aligning to TRBD1. Trimming took 2 bases from V and 5 from J; bases not matched to a gene: 4. CDR1 is KGHSH, CDR2 LQKENI, per germline. The CDR3 loop spans 16 amino acids. This CDR3 reads CASSPRTGGANEKLFF. CDR3 coding DNA: TGTGCCAGCTCACCAAGGACAGGGGGCGCGAATGAAAAACTGTTTTTT. Full variable domain (rest looked up from reference TRBV18 and TRBJ1-4): NAGVMQNPRHLVRRRGQEARLRCSPMKGHSHVYWYRQLPEEGLKFMVYLQKENIIDESGMPKERFSAEFPKEGPSILRIQQVVRGDSAAYFCASSPRTGGANEKLFFGSGTQLSVL.

The table lists this clone with a count of one. This chain links TRBV7-9 with TRBJ1-2; 7 bases agree with TRBD1. Germline values: CDR1 SEHNR, CDR2 FQNEAQ (reference sequence). CDR3 length: 14 amino acids. J lost 4 bases, V lost 1 base, and 3 bases had no gene match. The DNA of the CDR3 is TGTGCCAGCAGCTTAGGTCGACAGGGCTATGGCTACACCTTC. It is translated as CASSLGRQGYGYTF.

The chain carries TRBV5-1 and TRBJ1-2; weak D call: TRBD1 (5 bases). CDR3 length equals 16 residues. Trimming cost V 4 bases and J 1 base, with 17 bases left between them. The germline V gene has CDR1 SGHRS and CDR2 YFSETQ. The CDR3 here is CASSVQVPGGNYGYTF. CDR3 nucleotide sequence: TGCGCCAGCAGCGTCCAGGTCCCCGGGGGTAACTATGGCTACACCTTC.

The chain recombines TRBV7-2 with TRBJ1-2, with a tentative D call TRBD1 (6 bases). Trimming took 0 bases from V and 2 from J, leaving 10 bases between them. CDR1 is SGHTA, CDR2 FQGNSA, per germline. The CDR3 length is 15 residues. In DNA form, the CDR3 reads TGTGCCAGCAGCTTAGCCGGACAGCTCAACTATGGCTACACCTTC. Residues: CASSLAGQLNYGYTF.

The CDR3 bases are TGCAGCGTCCCAGGGCAGGGAGGCATTCAGTACTTC. Protein product: CSVPGQGGIQYF. The chain joins TRBV29-1 to TRBJ2-4; maybe TRBD2 (6 bases). This CDR3 is 12 amino acids long. Germline values: CDR1 SQVTM, CDR2 ANQGSEA. Between the trimmed V and J ends, which lost 6 bases and 9 bases, there was a span of 15 bases.

The chain links TRBV4-3 to TRBJ2-1; 8 bases line up with TRBD2. Germline lookup yields CDR1 LGHNA and CDR2 YSLEER. The CDR3 is 17 residues long. With V trimmed by 0 bases and J by 4 bases, 8 bases remained unmatched. CDR3 in DNA: TGCGCCAGCAGCCAAGATCGGGACGGGGGGGCGTACAATGAGCAGTTCTTC. Its protein is CASSQDRDGGAYNEQFF.

The genes are TRBV4-1 and TRBJ1-2, with D perhaps TRBD1 (6 bases). Trimming shortened V by 0 bases and J by 2 bases, and 13 bases separated the two germline ends. Germline CDR1 and CDR2: MGHRA and YSYEKL. This CDR3 region has 16 residues. CDR3 amino acids: CASSQDRGFGNYGYTF. The CDR3 DNA reads as TGCGCCAGCAGCCAAGATAGGGGGTTCGGGAACTATGGCTACACCTTC.

This sequence joins TRBV30 and TRBJ2-7, with D tentatively TRBD1 or TRBD2 (5 bases each). V gave up 5 bases and J gave up 3 bases, with 11 bases separating them. CDR3 length: 12 residues. Germline-derived CDR1 and CDR2 are GTSNPN and SVGIG (reference sequence). The CDR3 DNA reads TGTGCCTGGCGGGGCCCGAGCTACGAGCAGTACTTC. Translated, it gives CAWRGPSYEQYF.

The chain joins TRBV6-1 to TRBJ1-5, with 7 bases matching TRBD1. The CDR3 covers 17 residues. The J segment lost 5 bases and the V segment lost 2 bases, leaving 12 bases of the junction unmatched. The germline V gene encodes CDR1 MNHNS and CDR2 SASEGT. DNA of the CDR3: TGTGCCAGCAGTGAACAGAGACAGGGCTTCATGTATCAGCCCCAGCATTTT. Translated: CASSEQRQGFMYQPQHF.

The chain carries TRBV29-1 and TRBJ2-7; 8 bases are shared with TRBD1. Germline CDR1 and CDR2: SQVTM and ANQGSEA. This CDR3 comprises 14 residues. With V trimmed by 2 bases and J by 4 bases, 7 bases remained unmatched. The CDR3 protein is CSVETTGGTYEQYF. The CDR3 bases are TGCAGCGTTGAAACTACAGGGGGAACTTACGAGCAGTACTTC.

The CDR3 region is CASSPNPQGTATHQETQYF. The CDR3 nucleotides read TGTGCCAGCAGCCCCAATCCACAAGGGACAGCCACTCATCAAGAGACCCAGTACTTC. The chain joins TRBV7-8 to TRBJ2-5; TRBD1 matches 7 bases. J gave up 2 bases and V 5 bases, and 20 bases lay outside the gene matches. The CDR3 sequence is 19 residues long. Germline V lookup: CDR1 SGHVS, CDR2 FQNEAQ.

The V and J genes are TRBV18 and TRBJ1-1; D gene unclear. The CDR3 covers 13 residues. Germline V gene sequence: CDR1 KGHSH, CDR2 LQKENI. V lost 3 bases to trimming and J lost 0 bases, with 5 bases between them. The CDR3 nucleotides are TGTGCCAGCTCACCCCAGATGAACACTGAAGCTTTCTTT. Its translation is CASSPQMNTEAFF.

The gene calls are TRBV5-1 and TRBJ2-1, with TRBD2 identical over 12 bases. The V and J ends lost 0 bases and 13 bases, in that order; junction bases with no gene match: 5. Germline V gene sequence: CDR1 SGHRS, CDR2 YFSETQ. The CDR3 loop spans 14 amino acids. CDR3 DNA: TGCGCCAGCAGCTTGGTCCTAGCGGGAGGGAGCCAGTTCTTC. Translation gives CASSLVLAGGSQFF.

This chain joins TRBV7-2 and TRBJ1-1; D not certain. The V gene's germline CDR1 is SGHTA and CDR2 FQGNSA. V was trimmed by 5 bases and J by 5 bases, leaving 21 bases between them. The CDR3 spans 16 residues. CDR3 DNA: TGTGCCAGCAGCAGGATCGCGGGGTTGGCTTTGACTGAAGCTTTCTTT. This sequence encodes CASSRIAGLALTEAFF.

The chain uses TRBV5-6 and TRBJ1-5; D remains unclear. The V gene lost 1 base and the J gene lost 5 bases, with 7 bases spanning the gap. The CDR3 extends over 13 amino acids. The germline gives CDR1 SGHDT, CDR2 YYEEEE. The chain's CDR3 is CASSLRGYQPQHF. The CDR3 bases are TGTGCCAGCAGCTTGAGAGGTTATCAGCCCCAGCATTTT.

By share, this clone counts as medium-sized (0.01 to 0.1%). The chain uses TRBV4-3 and TRBJ2-7, with TRBD1 identical over 7 bases. The CDR3 covers 15 residues. J gave up 3 bases and V 0 bases, and 5 bases lay outside the gene matches. Germline V gene lookup returns CDR1 LGHNA and CDR2 YSLEER. CDR3 protein: CASSQEETGHYEQYF. CDR3 bases: TGCGCCAGCAGCCAAGAAGAGACAGGGCACTACGAGCAGTACTTC.

This clone showed up just a few times. The chain recombines TRBV29-1 with TRBJ2-2; D may match TRBD1 or TRBD2 (6 bases each). The V gene lost 7 bases and the J gene lost 7 bases, with 16 bases spanning the gap. The CDR3 sequence is 13 residues long. Germline V gives CDR1 SQVTM, CDR2 ANQGSEA. This chain's CDR3 is CSAGGGTHGELFF. In DNA form, the CDR3 reads TGCAGCGCCGGGGGCGGGACTCACGGGGAGCTGTTTTTT.